The rows below give T cell receptor beta chains drawn from one sample of a study of metastatic and nonmetastatic thyroid tumors. Via MiXCR, TCRdb re-called the PCR reads. The table lists under 15,000 clones, 30% to 35% of them singletons. Sequencing was performed on tumor tissue. The receptors come from a female donor with papillary thyroid cancer or a benign thyroid nodule (not recorded which). Some clones in this sample may be carry-over from other donors' samples. The CDR3 runs from the conserved cysteine through the conserved F or W. A D gene is named only where the DNA matches it firmly. Only some rows state a clone size, as once, few, many or a class for expanded clones.

clone size,D gene,V gene,J gene,CDR3 DNA,CDR3 protein
few,.,TRBV19,TRBJ2-5,TGTGCCAGTAGTATTGCCAGGTTAGGAGAGACCCAGTACTTC,CASSIARLGETQYF
.,.,TRBV20-1,TRBJ2-5,TGCAGTGCTAAACTCCGGACCTTTCAAGAGACCCAGTACTTC,CSAKLRTFQETQYF
medium-sized,TRBD2,TRBV12-3/TRBV12-4,TRBJ2-1,TGTGCCAGCAGCCGACTAGCGGGACTCAATGAGCAGTTCTTC,CASSRLAGLNEQFF
once,.,TRBV5-8,TRBJ2-2,TGTGCCAGCAGCTTAAAGTTACACACCGGGGAGCTGTTTTTT,CASSLKLHTGELFF
few,.,TRBV18,TRBJ1-2,TGTGCCAGCTCACCACCGGCTCTATCGACAGGTCTCCATATTTATGGCTACACCTTC,CASSPPALSTGLHIYGYTF
.,TRBD2,TRBV5-1,TRBJ2-3,TGCGCCAGCAGCAGAGGGACTAGCGTCTTCACAGATACGCAGTATTTT,CASSRGTSVFTDTQYF
medium-sized,TRBD1,TRBV6-1,TRBJ1-5,TGTGCCAGCAGTGGGGGACAGGGAATGAATCAGCCCCAGCATTTT,CASSGGQGMNQPQHF
.,.,TRBV7-9,TRBJ1-6,TGTGCCAGCAGCACTCAGGGTTCCCATAATTCACCCCTCCACTTT,CASSTQGSHNSPLHF
.,TRBD2,TRBV20-1,TRBJ2-1,TGCAGTGCTCCCCCAATAGCGGGAGTTTACGAGCAGTTCTTC,CSAPPIAGVYEQFF
many,.,TRBV20-1,TRBJ2-5,TGCAGTGCTAGGCCCGTCCTAGACTGGAGCCAAGAGACCCAGTACTTC,CSARPVLDWSQETQYF
medium-sized,.,TRBV2,TRBJ1-5,TGTGCCAGCAGTGTCCAGAAATATAGCAATCAGCCCCAGCATTTT,CASSVQKYSNQPQHF
.,TRBD2,TRBV7-6,TRBJ2-3,TGTGCCAGCAGCTTGGGGACTAGCGGAAGCACAGATACGCAGTATTTT,CASSLGTSGSTDTQYF
few,.,TRBV28,TRBJ2-1,TGTGCCAGCAGTTCCTCCCCCGGTAGGGGGTACAATGAGCAGTTCTTC,CASSSSPGRGYNEQFF
many,.,TRBV7-2,TRBJ2-5,TGTGCCAGCAGCTTAGCGGGAGCCAGGGACCAAGAGACCCAGTACTTC,CASSLAGARDQETQYF
.,.,TRBV15,TRBJ2-7,TGTACCACCAGCAGGGATTCGGGACCGGTCGGCTACGAGCAGTACTTC,CTTSRDSGPVGYEQYF
.,.,TRBV30,TRBJ1-5,TGTGCCTGGAGTCACTTAGGGCAGGGAAGCAATCAGCCCCAGCATTTT,CAWSHLGQGSNQPQHF
.,TRBD1,TRBV11-1,TRBJ2-3,TGTGCCAGCAGCTTAGGCCCTCCGGGACAGGCCTTCACAGATGCGCATTATTTT,CASSLGPPGQAFTDAHYF
.,TRBD2,TRBV9,TRBJ2-1,TGTGCCAGCAGCGTTGATAGCGGGAAGACCTACAATGAGCAGTTCTTC,CASSVDSGKTYNEQFF
.,TRBD2,TRBV4-3,TRBJ2-1,TGCGCCAGCAGCCAAGATCGGGCTAGCGGAAGCTACAATGAGCAGTTCTTC,CASSQDRASGSYNEQFF
many,.,TRBV20-1,TRBJ2-5,TGCAGTGCTGACGGGACCTCGAGACAGACCCAGTACTTC,CSADGTSRQTQYF
few,.,TRBV2,TRBJ1-1,TGTGCCAGCAGTTCGGGACGGGACACTGAAGCTTTCTTT,CASSSGRDTEAFF
.,TRBD2,TRBV4-2,TRBJ2-7,TGTGCCAGCAGCCAAGATGTCCAGCGGGAGAACTACGAGCAGTACTTC,CASSQDVQRENYEQYF
.,TRBD1,TRBV7-3,TRBJ2-7,TGTGCCAGCAGCCAACACAGGGGTGGCGAGCAGTACTTC,CASSQHRGGEQYF
.,.,TRBV2,TRBJ2-7,TGTGCCAGCAGTGTCCGCGCGACATTGGACTTCTACGAGCAGTACTTC,CASSVRATLDFYEQYF
many,.,TRBV2,TRBJ2-3,TGTGCCAGCAGTGAAGCGGGCCAAGGCCGGAAGTATTTT,CASSEAGQGRKYF
.,.,TRBV6-1,TRBJ1-1,TGTGCCACCTGGAGTAACACTGAAGCTTTCTTT,CATWSNTEAFF
medium-sized,.,TRBV30,TRBJ2-7,TGTGCCGGATCGGACAGATTCTACGAGCAGTACTTC,CAGSDRFYEQYF
.,TRBD1,TRBV5-5,TRBJ2-5,TGTGCCAGCAGTCGGGCCACGACTCAGGGGGCCGGAGAGACCCAGTACTTC,CASSRATTQGAGETQYF
.,.,TRBV11-3,TRBJ1-1,TGTGCCAGCAGTTACGACGGAACGAACACTGAAGCTTTCTTT,CASSYDGTNTEAFF
medium-sized,.,TRBV6-1,TRBJ1-6,TGTGCCAGCGAAATCGGGAGGCTGAGGTCACCCCTCCACTTT,CASEIGRLRSPLHF
.,TRBD1,TRBV4-1,TRBJ1-1,TGCGCCAGCAGCCACGCACAGGGGGCGGTCACTGAAGCTTTCTTT,CASSHAQGAVTEAFF
.,.,TRBV24-1,TRBJ1-2,TGTGCCACCAGTGATTCAGATGGCTACACCTTC,CATSDSDGYTF
few,TRBD1,TRBV19,TRBJ1-1,TGTGTCAGTAGTATAGGGGGCAACACTGAAGCTTTCTTT,CVSSIGGNTEAFF
medium-sized,TRBD2,TRBV28,TRBJ2-7,TGTGCCAGCAGTCGCGGGGCTAGCGGGAACCACGAGCAGTACTTC,CASSRGASGNHEQYF
many,TRBD2,TRBV2,TRBJ2-3,TGTGCCAGCAGTCGACTAGCAGGATTT,CASSRLAGF
many,.,TRBV7-2,TRBJ1-5,TGTGCCAGCAGCCCTTACAATCAGCCCCAGCATTTT,CASSPYNQPQHF
few,.,TRBV28,TRBJ2-6,TGTGCCAGCAGTTTAATAGACTCTGGGGCCAACGTCCTGACTTTC,CASSLIDSGANVLTF
many,.,TRBV10-3,TRBJ1-4,TGTGCCATCAGTGAGTCAATCCAGGGCGGCGAAAAACTGTTTTTT,CAISESIQGGEKLFF
.,.,TRBV20-1,TRBJ2-7,TGCAGTGCTAGAGATTACGCCCCCTTGCAGGACGAGCAGTACTTC,CSARDYAPLQDEQYF
.,.,TRBV27,TRBJ1-5,TGTGCCAGCAGTCCCGGACAGTTAAATCAGCCCCAGCATTTT,CASSPGQLNQPQHF
.,TRBD1,TRBV3-1,TRBJ1-1,TGTGCCAGCGGACAGGGGGATAGGAACACTGAAGCTTTCTTT,CASGQGDRNTEAFF
many,TRBD2,TRBV28,TRBJ2-1,TGTGCCAGCAGTGCCCTCGGGGTGAGCGGGAGAATTAGCGGGGAATCCTACAATGAGCAGTTCTTC,CASSALGVSGRISGESYNEQFF
.,TRBD1,TRBV2,TRBJ2-3,TGTGCCAGCAGTAGCGCCCGGGACAGGGTTGGAGATACGCAGTATTTT,CASSSARDRVGDTQYF
.,TRBD2,TRBV20-1,TRBJ2-1,TGCAGTGCATCGGGACTAGCGGGAGCCTACAATGAGCAGTTCTTC,CSASGLAGAYNEQFF
many,TRBD2,TRBV9,TRBJ2-1,TGTGCCAGCAGCGTAGGTAGTAGCGGGAGGGACAATGAGCAGTTCTTC,CASSVGSSGRDNEQFF
medium-sized,.,TRBV20-1,TRBJ1-1,TGCAGGGCAGGGAACCAGGGGACTGAAGCTTTCTTT,CRAGNQGTEAFF